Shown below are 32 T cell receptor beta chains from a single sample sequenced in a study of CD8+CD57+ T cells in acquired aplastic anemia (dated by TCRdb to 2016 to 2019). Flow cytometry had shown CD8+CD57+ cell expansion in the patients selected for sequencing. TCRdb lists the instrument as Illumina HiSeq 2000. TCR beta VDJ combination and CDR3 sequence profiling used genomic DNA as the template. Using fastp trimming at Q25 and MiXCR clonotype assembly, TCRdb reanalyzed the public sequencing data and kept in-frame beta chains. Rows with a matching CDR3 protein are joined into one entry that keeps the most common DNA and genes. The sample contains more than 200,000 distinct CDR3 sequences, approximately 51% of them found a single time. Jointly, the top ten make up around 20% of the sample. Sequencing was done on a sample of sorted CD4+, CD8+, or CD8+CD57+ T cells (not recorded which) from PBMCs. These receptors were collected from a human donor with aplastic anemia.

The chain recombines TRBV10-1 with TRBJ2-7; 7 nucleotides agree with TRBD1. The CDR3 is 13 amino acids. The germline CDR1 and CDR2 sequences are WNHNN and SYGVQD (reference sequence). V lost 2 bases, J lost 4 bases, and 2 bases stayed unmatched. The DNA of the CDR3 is TGCGCCAGCAGTGAGGGACAGGCATACGAGCAGTACTTC. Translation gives CASSEGQAYEQYF.

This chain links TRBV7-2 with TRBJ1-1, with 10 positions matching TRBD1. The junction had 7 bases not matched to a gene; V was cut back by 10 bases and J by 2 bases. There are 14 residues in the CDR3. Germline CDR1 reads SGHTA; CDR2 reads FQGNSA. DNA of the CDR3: TGTGCCATCATGGGGGACAGGGGAAACACTGAAGCTTTCTTT. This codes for CAIMGDRGNTEAFF.

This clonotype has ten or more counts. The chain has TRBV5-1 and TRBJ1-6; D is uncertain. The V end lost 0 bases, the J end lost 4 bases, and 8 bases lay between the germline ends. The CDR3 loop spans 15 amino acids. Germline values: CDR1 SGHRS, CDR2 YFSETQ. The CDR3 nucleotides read TGCGCCAGCAGCTTGGGGCAGTCATATAATTCACCCCTCCACTTT. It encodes CASSLGQSYNSPLHF.

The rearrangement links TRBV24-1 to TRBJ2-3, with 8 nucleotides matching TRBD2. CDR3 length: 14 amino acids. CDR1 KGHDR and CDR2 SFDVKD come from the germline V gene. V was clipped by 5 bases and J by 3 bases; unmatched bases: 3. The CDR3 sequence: CATSASGGTDTQYF. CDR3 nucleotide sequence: TGTGCCACCAGTGCCAGCGGGGGAACAGATACGCAGTATTTT.

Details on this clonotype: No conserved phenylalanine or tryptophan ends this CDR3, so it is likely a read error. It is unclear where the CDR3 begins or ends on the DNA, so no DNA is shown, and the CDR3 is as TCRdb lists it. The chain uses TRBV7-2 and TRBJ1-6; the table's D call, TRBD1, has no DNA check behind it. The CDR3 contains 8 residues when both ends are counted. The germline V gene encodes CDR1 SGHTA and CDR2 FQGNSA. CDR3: CASSTPGR.

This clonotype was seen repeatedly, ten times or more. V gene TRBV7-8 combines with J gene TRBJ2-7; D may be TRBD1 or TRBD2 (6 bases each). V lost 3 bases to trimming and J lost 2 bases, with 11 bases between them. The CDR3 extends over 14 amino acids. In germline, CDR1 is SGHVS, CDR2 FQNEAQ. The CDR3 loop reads CASSFGGGPYEQYF. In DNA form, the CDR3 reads TGTGCCAGCAGCTTCGGGGGCGGACCCTACGAGCAGTACTTC. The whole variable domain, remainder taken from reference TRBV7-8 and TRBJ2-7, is GAGVSQSPRYKVAKRGQDVALRCDPISGHVSLFWYQQALGQGPEFLTYFQNEAQLDKSGLPSDRFFAERPEGSVSTLKIQRTQQEDSAVYLCASSFGGGPYEQYFGPGTRLTVT.

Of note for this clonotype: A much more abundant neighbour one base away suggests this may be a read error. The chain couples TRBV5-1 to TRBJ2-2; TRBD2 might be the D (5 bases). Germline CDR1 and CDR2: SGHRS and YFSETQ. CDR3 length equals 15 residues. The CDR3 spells CASSLVSLNTGEPFF. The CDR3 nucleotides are TGCGCCAGCAGCTTGGTTAGCCTGAACACCGGGGAGCCGTTTTTT.

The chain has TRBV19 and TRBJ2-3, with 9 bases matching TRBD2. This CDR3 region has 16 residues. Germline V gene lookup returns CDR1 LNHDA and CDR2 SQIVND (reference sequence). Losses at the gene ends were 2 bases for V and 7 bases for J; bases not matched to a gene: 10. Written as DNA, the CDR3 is TGTGCCAGTAGTATAATTTGGGCGGGGGGGCGAAATACGCAGTATTTT. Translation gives CASSIIWAGGRNTQYF.

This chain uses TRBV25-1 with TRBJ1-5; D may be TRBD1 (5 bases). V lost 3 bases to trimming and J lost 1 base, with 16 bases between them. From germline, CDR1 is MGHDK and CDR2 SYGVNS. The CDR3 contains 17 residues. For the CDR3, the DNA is TGTGCCAGCAGTGACAGAGGAAGGGGAGAGAGCAATCAGCCCCAGCATTTT. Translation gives CASSDRGRGESNQPQHF.

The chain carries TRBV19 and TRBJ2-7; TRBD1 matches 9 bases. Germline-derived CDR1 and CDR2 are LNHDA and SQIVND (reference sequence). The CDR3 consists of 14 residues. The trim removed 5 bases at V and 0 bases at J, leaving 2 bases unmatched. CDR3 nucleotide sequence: TGTGCCAGTAGTGGGACAGGGATCTCCTACGAGCAGTACTTC. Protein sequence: CASSGTGISYEQYF.

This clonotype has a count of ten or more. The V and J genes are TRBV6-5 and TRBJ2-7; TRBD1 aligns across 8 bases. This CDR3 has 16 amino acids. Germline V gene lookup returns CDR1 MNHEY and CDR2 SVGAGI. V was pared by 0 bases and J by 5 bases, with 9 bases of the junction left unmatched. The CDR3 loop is CASSYSRQGARDEQYF. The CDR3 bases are TGTGCCAGCAGTTACTCCCGGCAGGGGGCGAGGGACGAGCAGTACTTC.

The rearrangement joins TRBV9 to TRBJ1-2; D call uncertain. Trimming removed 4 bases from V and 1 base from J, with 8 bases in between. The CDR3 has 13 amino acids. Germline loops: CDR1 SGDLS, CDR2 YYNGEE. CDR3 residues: CASSLDFNYGYTF. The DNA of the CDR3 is TGTGCCAGCAGCTTAGATTTTAACTATGGCTACACCTTC.

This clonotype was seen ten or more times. The CDR3 DNA reads as TGCAGTGCTAGTGGGGACAGCCGAGCCTACGAGCAGTACTTC. Its protein is CSASGDSRAYEQYF. The chain links TRBV20-1 to TRBJ2-7; the match to TRBD1 covers 7 bases. CDR3 length: 14 amino acids. The germline gives CDR1 DFQATT, CDR2 SNEGSKA (reference sequence). With V trimmed by 3 bases and J by 2 bases, 7 bases remained unmatched.

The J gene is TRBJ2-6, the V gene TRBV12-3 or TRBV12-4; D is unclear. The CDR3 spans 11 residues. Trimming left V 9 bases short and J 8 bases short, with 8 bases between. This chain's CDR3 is CASDKPNVLTF. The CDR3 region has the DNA TGTGCCAGTGACAAGCCCAACGTCCTGACTTTC.

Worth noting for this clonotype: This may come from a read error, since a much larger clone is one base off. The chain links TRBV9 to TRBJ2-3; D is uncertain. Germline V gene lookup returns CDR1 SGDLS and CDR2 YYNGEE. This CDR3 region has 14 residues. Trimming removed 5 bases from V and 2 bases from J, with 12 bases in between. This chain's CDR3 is CASSLGPPTDTQYF. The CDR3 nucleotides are TGTGCCAGCAGTTTAGGGCCGCCCACAGATACGCAGTATTTT.

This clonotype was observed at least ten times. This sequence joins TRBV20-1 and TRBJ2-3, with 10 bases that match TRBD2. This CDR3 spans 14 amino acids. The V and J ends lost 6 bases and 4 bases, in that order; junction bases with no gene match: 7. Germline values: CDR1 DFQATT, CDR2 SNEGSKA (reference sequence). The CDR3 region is CSAKRGGIADTQYF. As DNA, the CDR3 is TGCAGTGCAAAGCGGGGGGGTATAGCAGATACGCAGTATTTT.

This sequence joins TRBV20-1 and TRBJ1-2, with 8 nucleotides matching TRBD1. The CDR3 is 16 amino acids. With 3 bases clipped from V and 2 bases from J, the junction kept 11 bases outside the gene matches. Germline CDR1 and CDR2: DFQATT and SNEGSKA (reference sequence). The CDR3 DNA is TGCAGTGCTAGGGAGGACAGGGTATATTGGAACTATGGCTACACCTTC. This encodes CSAREDRVYWNYGYTF.

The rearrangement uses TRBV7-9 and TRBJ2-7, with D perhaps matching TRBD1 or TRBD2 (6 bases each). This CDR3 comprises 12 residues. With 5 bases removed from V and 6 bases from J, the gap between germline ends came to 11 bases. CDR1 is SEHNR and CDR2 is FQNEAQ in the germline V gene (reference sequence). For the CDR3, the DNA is TGTGCCAGCAGCCTAGGGGGGCTCGAGCAGTACTTC. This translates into CASSLGGLEQYF.

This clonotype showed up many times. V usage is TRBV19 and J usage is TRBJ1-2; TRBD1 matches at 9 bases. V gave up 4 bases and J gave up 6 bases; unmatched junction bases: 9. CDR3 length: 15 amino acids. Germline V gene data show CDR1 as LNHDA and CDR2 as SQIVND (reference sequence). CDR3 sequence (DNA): TGTGCCAGTAGTACCCGGACAGGGGCCGCCAATGGCTACACCTTC. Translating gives CASSTRTGAANGYTF.

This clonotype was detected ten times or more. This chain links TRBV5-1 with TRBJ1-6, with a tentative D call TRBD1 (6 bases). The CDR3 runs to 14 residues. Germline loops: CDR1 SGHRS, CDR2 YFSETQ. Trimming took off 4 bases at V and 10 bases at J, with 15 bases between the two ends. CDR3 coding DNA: TGCGCCAGCAGCCCAGAGGGGGGAGGATCACCCCTCCACTTT. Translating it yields CASSPEGGGSPLHF.

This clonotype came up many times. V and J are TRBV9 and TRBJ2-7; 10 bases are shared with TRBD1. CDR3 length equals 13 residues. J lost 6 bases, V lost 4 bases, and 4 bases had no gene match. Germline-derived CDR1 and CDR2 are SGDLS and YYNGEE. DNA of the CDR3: TGTGCCAGCAGCCCCCGGGACAGGGGCGAGCAGTACTTC. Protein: CASSPRDRGEQYF.

The CDR3 loop is CAISGLQSSGANVLTF. The CDR3 DNA is TGTGCCATCAGTGGGTTACAGAGCTCTGGGGCCAACGTCCTGACTTTC. The genes are TRBV10-3 and TRBJ2-6; D call uncertain. The CDR3 runs 16 residues. The ends were cut back, 4 bases at V and 0 bases at J, with 10 bases in the middle. Germline V gene data show CDR1 as ENHRY and CDR2 as SYGVKD.

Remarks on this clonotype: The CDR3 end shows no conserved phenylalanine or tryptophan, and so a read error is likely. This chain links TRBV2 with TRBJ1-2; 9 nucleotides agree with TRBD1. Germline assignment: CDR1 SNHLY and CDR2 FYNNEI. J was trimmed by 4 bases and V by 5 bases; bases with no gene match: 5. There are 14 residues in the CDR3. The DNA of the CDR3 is TGTGCCAGCAGTACCGGGACAGGGAGCTATGGCTACACCTTA. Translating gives CASSTGTGSYGYTL.

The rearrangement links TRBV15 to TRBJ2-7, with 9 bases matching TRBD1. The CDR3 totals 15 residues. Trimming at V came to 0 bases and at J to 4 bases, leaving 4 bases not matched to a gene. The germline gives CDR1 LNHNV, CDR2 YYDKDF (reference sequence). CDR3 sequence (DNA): TGTGCCACCAGCAGAGATGTGGGACAGGGTTACGAGCAGTACTTC. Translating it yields CATSRDVGQGYEQYF.

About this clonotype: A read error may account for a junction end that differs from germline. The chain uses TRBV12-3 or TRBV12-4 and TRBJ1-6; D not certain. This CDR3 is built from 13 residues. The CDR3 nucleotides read TGTGCCAGCAGCTTAGGATCGGAATCACCCCTCCACTTT. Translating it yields CASSLGSESPLHF.

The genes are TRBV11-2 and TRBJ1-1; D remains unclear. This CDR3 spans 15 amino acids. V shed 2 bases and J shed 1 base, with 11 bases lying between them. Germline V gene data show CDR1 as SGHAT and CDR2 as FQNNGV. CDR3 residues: CASSLKARTNTEAFF. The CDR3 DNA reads TGTGCCAGCAGCTTAAAGGCCAGAACGAACACTGAAGCTTTCTTT.

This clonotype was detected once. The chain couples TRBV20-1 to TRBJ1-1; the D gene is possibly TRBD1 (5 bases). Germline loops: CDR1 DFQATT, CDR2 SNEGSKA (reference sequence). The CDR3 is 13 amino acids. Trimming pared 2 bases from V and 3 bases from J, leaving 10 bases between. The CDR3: CSARRGVDTEAFF. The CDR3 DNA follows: TGCAGTGCTAGACGGGGGGTCGACACTGAAGCTTTCTTT.

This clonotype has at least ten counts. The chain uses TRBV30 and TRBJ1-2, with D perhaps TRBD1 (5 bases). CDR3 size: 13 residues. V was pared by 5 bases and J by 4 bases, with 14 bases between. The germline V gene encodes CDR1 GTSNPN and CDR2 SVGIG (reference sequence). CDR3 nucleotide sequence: TGTGCCTGGGGCAGGGTATTCAGCTATGGCTACACCTTC. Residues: CAWGRVFSYGYTF.

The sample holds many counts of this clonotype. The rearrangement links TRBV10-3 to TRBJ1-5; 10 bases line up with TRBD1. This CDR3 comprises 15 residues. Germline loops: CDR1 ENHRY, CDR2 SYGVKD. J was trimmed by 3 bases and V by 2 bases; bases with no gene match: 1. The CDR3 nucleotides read TGTGCCATCAGTGAGGGGACAGGGGACAATCAGCCCCAGCATTTT. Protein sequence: CAISEGTGDNQPQHF.

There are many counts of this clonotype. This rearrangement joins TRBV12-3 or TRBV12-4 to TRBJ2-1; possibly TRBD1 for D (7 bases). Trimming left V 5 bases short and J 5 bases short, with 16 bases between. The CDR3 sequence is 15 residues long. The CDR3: CASSPHQGGNNEQFF. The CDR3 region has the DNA TGTGCCAGCAGTCCCCACCAGGGGGGCAACAATGAGCAGTTCTTC.

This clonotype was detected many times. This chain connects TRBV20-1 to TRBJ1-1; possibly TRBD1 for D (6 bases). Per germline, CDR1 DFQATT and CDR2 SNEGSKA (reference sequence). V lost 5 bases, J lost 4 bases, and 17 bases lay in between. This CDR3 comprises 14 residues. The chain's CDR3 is CSAEGLRGATEAFF. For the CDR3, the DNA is TGCAGTGCTGAGGGACTTAGGGGGGCCACTGAAGCTTTCTTT.

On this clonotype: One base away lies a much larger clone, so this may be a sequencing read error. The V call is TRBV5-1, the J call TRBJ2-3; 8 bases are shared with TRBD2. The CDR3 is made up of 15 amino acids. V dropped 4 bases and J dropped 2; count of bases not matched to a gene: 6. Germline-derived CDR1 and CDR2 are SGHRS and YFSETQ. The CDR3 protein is CASSGGGGPTDTQYF. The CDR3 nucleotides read TGCGCCAGCAGCGGTGGCGGGGGGCCCACAGATACGCAGTATTTT.